Listed here are 3 T cell receptor beta chains from one sample, sequenced in a study of blood T cell repertoires in COVID-19. The method was immunoSEQ multiplex PCR; TCRdb's version includes in-frame clones alone and lacks a portion of them. The sample consists of roughly 330,000 clones, 86% of them appearing once. The specimen sequenced was PBMCs or T cells enriched from blood (not recorded which). The receptors derive from a woman aged 18-29 years who had recovered from COVID-19.

This chain links TRBV6-5 with TRBJ1-5; no definite D call. CDR1 is MNHEY, CDR2 SVGAGI, per germline. The CDR3 length is 15 residues. Trimming removed 0 bases from V and 2 bases from J, with 8 bases in between. CDR3 DNA sequence: TGTGCCAGCAGTTACTCGATGGCGGGCAATCAGCCCCAGCATTTT. It specifies CASSYSMAGNQPQHF.

The V call is TRBV7-8, the J call TRBJ1-3; 10 nucleotides line up with TRBD1. The J segment lost 2 bases and the V segment lost 1 base, leaving 2 bases of the junction unmatched. The CDR3 covers 16 residues. From germline, CDR1 is SGHVS and CDR2 FQNEAQ. CDR3: CASSLGTGGAGNTIYF. DNA of the CDR3: TGTGCCAGCAGCTTAGGGACAGGGGGGGCTGGAAACACCATATATTTT.

A note on this clone: Other DNA sequences in this sample translate to the same CDR3. This sequence joins TRBV4-1 and TRBJ2-2; D call uncertain. From germline, CDR1 is MGHRA and CDR2 YSYEKL. The CDR3 has 13 residues. V shed 4 bases and J shed 3 bases, with 6 bases lying between them. CDR3 nucleotides: TGCGCCAGCAGCCCGGTCGACACCGGGGAGCTGTTTTTT. Its protein product is CASSPVDTGELFF.